The rows below give T cell receptor beta chains drawn from one sample of a study of tissue T cells after allogeneic stem cell transplantation. Data came from immunoSEQ multiplex PCR; TCRdb stores just in-frame clones and leaves some out. The sample lists 9,000 to 10,000 clones, roughly 56% seen once, with approximately 18% in the top ten. Source: tissue from the jejunum, taken at autopsy. The receptors were gathered from a female donor aged 60 or older with lung cancer. CDR3s include the opening cysteine and the closing phenylalanine or tryptophan. D genes are given only for firm matches. Expanded clones get a size class; other rows say once, few or many, or leave the size out.

J | D | size | V | DNA | CDR3
TRBJ1-2 | TRBD1 | medium-sized | TRBV5-1 | TGCGCCAGCAGCTTGGGCGACAGGGTGATTAACTATGGCTACACCTTC | CASSLGDRVINYGYTF
TRBJ2-3 | TRBD2 | NA | TRBV5-1 | TGCGCCAGCAGCTTGGGGACTAGAGTAGATACGCAGTATTTT | CASSLGTRVDTQYF
TRBJ1-2 | NA | few | TRBV12-5 | TGTGCTAGTGGTCCGGTTGCCCCCCGGGGCGCAAACTATGGCTACACCTTC | CASGPVAPRGANYGYTF
TRBJ1-1 | NA | NA | TRBV11-3 | TGTGCCAGCAGCCAGGGGATTAACACTGAAGCTTTCTTT | CASSQGINTEAFF
TRBJ2-7 | NA | NA | TRBV12-5 | TGTGCTAGTGGACACCCGGGGGCCGCCTACGAGCAGTACTTC | CASGHPGAAYEQYF
TRBJ2-3 | TRBD2 | few | TRBV6-5 | TGTGCCAGCAGTTGGACTAGCGTGGGTCTCACAGATACGCAGTATTTT | CASSWTSVGLTDTQYF
TRBJ1-3 | NA | NA | TRBV3-1/TRBV3-2 | TGTGCCAGCAGCCAAAGTCAGTCATTTGGAAACACCATATATTTT | CASSQSQSFGNTIYF
TRBJ1-5 | TRBD1 | medium-sized | TRBV19 | TGTGCCAGTACTGTCCTCCGAGACAGGGGTACTCAGCCCCAGCATTTT | CASTVLRDRGTQPQHF
TRBJ2-7 | NA | NA | TRBV6-6 | TGTGCCAGCAGTTTCGTCGACGAGCAGTACTTC | CASSFVDEQYF
TRBJ2-2 | TRBD2 | few | TRBV3-1/TRBV3-2 | TGTGCCAGCAGCCAAGCGAGGGGAGGAGGGCTAGCGGGGGGGCCCGCGGGCACCGGGGAGCTGTTTTTT | CASSQARGGGLAGGPAGTGELFF
TRBJ2-5 | TRBD1 | NA | TRBV6-2/TRBV6-3 | TGTGCCAGCAGCAGGGGGCCCCAAGAGACCCAGTACTTC | CASSRGPQETQYF
TRBJ2-5 | NA | NA | TRBV12-3/TRBV12-4 | TGTGCCAGCAGAAAAGAGACCCAGTACTTC | CASRKETQYF
TRBJ1-5 | NA | few | TRBV6-6 | TGTGCCAGCACCCCCGGCCAATATAGCAATCAGCCCCAGCATTTT | CASTPGQYSNQPQHF
TRBJ1-5 | TRBD1 | once | TRBV5-6 | TGTGCCAGCAGCTCGGGACAGGGGAATCATCAGCCCCAGCATTTT | CASSSGQGNHQPQHF
TRBJ2-7 | NA | medium-sized | TRBV3-1/TRBV3-2 | TGTGCCAGCAGCCAATTGGGTTCATACGAGCAGTACTTC | CASSQLGSYEQYF
TRBJ2-5 | NA | few | TRBV2 | TGTGCCAGCAATCGGATTAGGCAAGAGACCCAGTACTTC | CASNRIRQETQYF
TRBJ1-6 | TRBD1 | NA | TRBV5-1 | TGCGCCAGCAGCGCCGGGACAGTTCGCAGCTCCTATAATTCACCCCTCCACTTT | CASSAGTVRSSYNSPLHF
TRBJ2-5 | TRBD2 | NA | TRBV6-5 | TGTGCCAGCAGTTATCGGGAGGCAGCTCAGGAGACCCAGTACTTC | CASSYREAAQETQYF
TRBJ2-3 | NA | few | TRBV5-1 | TGCGCCAGCAGCTTGGCTCAGCCCACAGATACGCAGTATTTT | CASSLAQPTDTQYF
TRBJ2-2 | TRBD2 | NA | TRBV7-3 | TGTGCCAGCAGCTTAGCGGGAGGGCCTTGGGCCGGGGAGCTGTTTTTT | CASSLAGGPWAGELFF
TRBJ1-1 | NA | few | TRBV2 | TGTGCCAGCAGTACTAGGAACACTGAAGCTTTCTTT | CASSTRNTEAFF
TRBJ2-3 | NA | NA | TRBV7-2 | TGTGCCAGCAGCTCGGCGACCGGGACCCTCACAGATACGCAGTATTTT | CASSSATGTLTDTQYF
TRBJ2-1 | TRBD2 | medium-sized | TRBV7-9 | TGTGCCAGCAGCCCCCGGAGACTAGCGGGAGGAAGGGGTGAGCAGTTCTTC | CASSPRRLAGGRGEQFF
TRBJ2-2 | NA | few | TRBV4-2 | TGTGCCAGCAGCCAAGATCCCAGGGCTGACGGGGAGCTGTTTTTT | CASSQDPRADGELFF
TRBJ1-2 | NA | NA | TRBV6-6 | TGTGCCAGCAGCCTCCGGGCAGGGGCAGGCTATGGCTACACCTTC | CASSLRAGAGYGYTF
TRBJ1-4 | TRBD1 | few | TRBV6-5 | TGTGCCAGCAGCCGGGACAGGGACGAAAAACTGTTTTTT | CASSRDRDEKLFF
TRBJ2-5 | TRBD1 | NA | TRBV15 | TGTGCCACCAGCAGGCAGGACAGGGGGCAGGAGACCCAGTACTTC | CATSRQDRGQETQYF
TRBJ2-2 | NA | NA | TRBV6-2/TRBV6-3 | TGTGCCAGCAGTACCCGGACAAGCACCGGGGAGCTGTTTTTT | CASSTRTSTGELFF
TRBJ1-4 | NA | NA | TRBV19 | TGTGCCAGTAGTATCTCCGCAACTAATGAAAAACTGTTTTTT | CASSISATNEKLFF
TRBJ2-3 | NA | NA | TRBV16 | TGTGCCAGCAGCCGTCGCGCAGGAGATACGCAGTATTTT | CASSRRAGDTQYF
TRBJ2-7 | TRBD1 | NA | TRBV5-6 | TGTGCCAGCAGCTTTTGGACTGCGAACAGGGGCTCCTACGAGCAGTACTTC | CASSFWTANRGSYEQYF
TRBJ2-1 | TRBD2 | NA | TRBV6-1 | TGTGCCAGCAGTGAGCAGCTAGCGGGAAAATACTACAATGAGCAGTTCTTC | CASSEQLAGKYYNEQFF
TRBJ1-3 | TRBD1 | once | TRBV15 | TGTGCCACCAGCAGAACGACAGGGGTCGGAAACACCATATATTTT | CATSRTTGVGNTIYF
TRBJ2-2 | NA | few | TRBV3-1/TRBV3-2 | TGTGCCAGCAGCCAAGATCTTAATGAACTCCTAAACACCGGGGAGCTGTTTTTT | CASSQDLNELLNTGELFF
TRBJ2-3 | NA | NA | TRBV19 | TGTGCCAGTAGTCCTATTTCGGCCGGGTCGGCGGCGGGTACGCAGTATTTT | CASSPISAGSAAGTQYF
TRBJ2-3 | TRBD2 | NA | TRBV29-1 | TGCAGCCACTCGGGGGGAGTCTCGAGCACAGATACGCAGTATTTT | CSHSGGVSSTDTQYF
TRBJ1-3 | TRBD1 | NA | TRBV7-2 | TGTGCCAGCAGCTCGCTTGGGACAGGGAAGTCTGGAAACACCATATATTTT | CASSSLGTGKSGNTIYF
TRBJ1-3 | TRBD1 | NA | TRBV12-5 | TGTGCTAGTGGTTTGGGGACAGGGAGTCATGGAAACACCATATATTTT | CASGLGTGSHGNTIYF
TRBJ2-1 | NA | NA | TRBV20-1 | TGCAGTGCTTGGGGCTCCCTGGAGCAGTTCTTC | CSAWGSLEQFF
TRBJ1-3 | NA | NA | TRBV7-2 | TGTGCCAGCAGCCCAAGGGGCGGCGCCAGCTCTGGAAACACCATATATTTT | CASSPRGGASSGNTIYF
TRBJ1-2 | NA | NA | TRBV4-1 | TGCGCCAGCAGCCAAGAAGGAGTGAGAGCTAACTATGGCTACACCTTC | CASSQEGVRANYGYTF
TRBJ2-5 | NA | NA | TRBV7-2 | TGTGCCTGCAGTTGGGGGGTCGGCGGGGCCCAAGAGACCCAGTACTTC | CACSWGVGGAQETQYF
TRBJ2-3 | TRBD2 | NA | TRBV11-2 | TGTGCCAGCAGCTTAACTCCGGGAGGGGGATTGGATACGCAGTATTTT | CASSLTPGGGLDTQYF
TRBJ2-4 | NA | NA | TRBV5-4 | TGTGCCAGCAGCCCGGAAGCCAAAAACATTCAGTACTTC | CASSPEAKNIQYF
TRBJ1-4 | TRBD1 | medium-sized | TRBV9 | TGTGCCAGCAGCGTACAAGGGACAGGGGGTAATGAAAAACTGTTTTTT | CASSVQGTGGNEKLFF
TRBJ1-2 | NA | once | TRBV3-1/TRBV3-2 | TGTGCCAGCAGCCCCCGGGACCGGCAGAACTATGGCTACACCTTC | CASSPRDRQNYGYTF
TRBJ2-7 | TRBD2 | NA | TRBV2 | TGTGCCAGCACAAGAGAAGCGGGATCCTACGAGCAGTACTTC | CASTREAGSYEQYF
TRBJ1-6 | NA | NA | TRBV30 | TGTGCCTGGAGATATGGGGGGCTGGACTATAATTCACCCCTCCACTTT | CAWRYGGLDYNSPLHF